This is a list of T cell receptor beta chains from one sample in a study of blood T cell repertoires in COVID-19. Assay: immunoSEQ multiplex PCR; the TCRdb copy retains only in-frame clones and omits some. The data show under 150,000 clones, with more than 70% seen just once and approximately 5% held by the top ten. The sequencing input was peripheral blood. Receptor source: a woman in her fifties or sixties with acute or convalescent COVID-19. Each CDR3 is given without its conserved first and last residue. Each record gives: D gene, CDR3 length, V gene, CDR3 protein. A D gene is named only where the DNA matches it firmly.

>.|14|TRBV11-2
ASSLEGTLNNQPQH
>TRBD2|15|TRBV2
ASLRGQAGGRRETQY
>.|12|TRBV6-2/TRBV6-3
ASSYGGLPGELF
>.|14|TRBV5-1
ASSFGPGGTNQPQH
>.|14|TRBV24-1
ATSDPREAFNQPQH
>TRBD2|11|TRBV2
ASQRGAQETQY
>TRBD2|13|TRBV5-1
ASSWDPGLAFEQF
>.|12|TRBV28
ASSTGGSNYGYT
>TRBD1|11|TRBV27
ASRPQGAVGYT
>TRBD2|13|TRBV7-3
ASSLFGGGRGEQF